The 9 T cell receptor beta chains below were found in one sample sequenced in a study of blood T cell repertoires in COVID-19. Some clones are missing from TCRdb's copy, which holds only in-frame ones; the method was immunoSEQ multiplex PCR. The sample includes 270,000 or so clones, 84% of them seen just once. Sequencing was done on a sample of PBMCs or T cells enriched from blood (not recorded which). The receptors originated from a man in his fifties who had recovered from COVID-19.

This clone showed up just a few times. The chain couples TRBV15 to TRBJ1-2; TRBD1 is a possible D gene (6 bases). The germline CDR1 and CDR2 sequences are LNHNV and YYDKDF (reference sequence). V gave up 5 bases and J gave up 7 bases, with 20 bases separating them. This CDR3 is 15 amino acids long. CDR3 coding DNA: TGTGCCACCAGCCCCGATGGGGGCCTGAGTGGTGGCTACACCTTC. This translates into CATSPDGGLSGGYTF.

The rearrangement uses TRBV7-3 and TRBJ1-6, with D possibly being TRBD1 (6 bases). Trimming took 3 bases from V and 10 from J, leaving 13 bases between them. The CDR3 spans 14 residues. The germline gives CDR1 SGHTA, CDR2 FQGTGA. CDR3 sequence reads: CASSFGLQGSPLHF. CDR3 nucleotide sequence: TGTGCCAGCAGCTTTGGTCTACAGGGATCACCCCTCCACTTT.

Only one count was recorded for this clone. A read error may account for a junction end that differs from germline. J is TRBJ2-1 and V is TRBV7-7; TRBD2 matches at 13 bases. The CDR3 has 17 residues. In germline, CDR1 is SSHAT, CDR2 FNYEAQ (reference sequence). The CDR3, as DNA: TGTGCTAGCAGCCCGAGCCTGGGACTAGCGGGGAGCAATGAGCAGTTCTTC. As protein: CASSPSLGLAGSNEQFF.

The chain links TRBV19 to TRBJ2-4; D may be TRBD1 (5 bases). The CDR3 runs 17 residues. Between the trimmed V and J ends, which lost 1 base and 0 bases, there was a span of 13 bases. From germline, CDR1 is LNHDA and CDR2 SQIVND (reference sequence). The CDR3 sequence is CASSIVGHLLAKNIQYF. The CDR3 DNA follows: TGTGCCAGTAGTATAGTCGGACATCTACTAGCCAAAAACATTCAGTACTTC.

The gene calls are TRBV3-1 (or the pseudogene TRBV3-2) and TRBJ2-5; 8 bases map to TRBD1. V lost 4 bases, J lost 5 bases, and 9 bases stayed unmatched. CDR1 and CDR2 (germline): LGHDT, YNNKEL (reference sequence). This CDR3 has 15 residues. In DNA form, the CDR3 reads TGTGCCAGCAGCCGGACAGGGTTAGCGTCGGAGACCCAGTACTTC. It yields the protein CASSRTGLASETQYF.

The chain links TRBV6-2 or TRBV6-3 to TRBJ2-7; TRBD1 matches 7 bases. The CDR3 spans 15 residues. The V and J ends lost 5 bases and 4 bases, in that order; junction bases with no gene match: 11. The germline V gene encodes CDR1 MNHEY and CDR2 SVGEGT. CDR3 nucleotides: TGTGCCAGCAGTGCCCTGACAGGGAAGGGGTACGAGCAGTACTTC. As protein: CASSALTGKGYEQYF.

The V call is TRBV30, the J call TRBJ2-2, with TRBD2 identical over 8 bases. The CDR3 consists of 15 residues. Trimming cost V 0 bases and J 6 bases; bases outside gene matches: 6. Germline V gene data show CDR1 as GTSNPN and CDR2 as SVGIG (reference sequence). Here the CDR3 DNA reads TGTGCCTGGAGTGTAGGCGCGGGGGGTCCCGGGGAGCTGTTTTTT. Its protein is CAWSVGAGGPGELFF.

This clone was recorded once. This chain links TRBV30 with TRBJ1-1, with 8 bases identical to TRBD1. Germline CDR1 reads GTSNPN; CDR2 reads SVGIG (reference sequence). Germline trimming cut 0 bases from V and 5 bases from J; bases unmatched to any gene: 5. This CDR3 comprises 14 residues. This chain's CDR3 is CAWSVLRGPTEAFF. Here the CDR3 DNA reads TGTGCCTGGAGTGTACTCAGGGGGCCAACTGAAGCTTTCTTT.

CDR3 nucleotides: TGTGCCAGCAGTCCCTTGGGACAGGGAGCCTACGAGCAGTACTTC. Encoded protein: CASSPLGQGAYEQYF. The V call is TRBV27, the J call TRBJ2-7; the match to TRBD1 covers 9 bases. The CDR3 covers 15 residues. Germline lookup yields CDR1 MNHEY and CDR2 SMNVEV (reference sequence). V dropped 5 bases and J dropped 2; count of bases not matched to a gene: 7.